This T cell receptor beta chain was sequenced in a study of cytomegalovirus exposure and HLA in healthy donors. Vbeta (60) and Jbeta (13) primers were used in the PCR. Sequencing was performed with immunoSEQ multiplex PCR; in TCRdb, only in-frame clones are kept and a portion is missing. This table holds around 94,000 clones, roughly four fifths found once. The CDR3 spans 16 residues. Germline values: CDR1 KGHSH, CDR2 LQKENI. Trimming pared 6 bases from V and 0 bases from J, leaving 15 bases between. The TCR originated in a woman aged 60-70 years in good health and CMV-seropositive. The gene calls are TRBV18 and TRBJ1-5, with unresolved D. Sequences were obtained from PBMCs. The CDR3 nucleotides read TGTGCCAGCTCCTTAAACCAAGCCGATAGCAATCAGCCCCAGCATTTT. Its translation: CASSLNQADSNQPQHF.